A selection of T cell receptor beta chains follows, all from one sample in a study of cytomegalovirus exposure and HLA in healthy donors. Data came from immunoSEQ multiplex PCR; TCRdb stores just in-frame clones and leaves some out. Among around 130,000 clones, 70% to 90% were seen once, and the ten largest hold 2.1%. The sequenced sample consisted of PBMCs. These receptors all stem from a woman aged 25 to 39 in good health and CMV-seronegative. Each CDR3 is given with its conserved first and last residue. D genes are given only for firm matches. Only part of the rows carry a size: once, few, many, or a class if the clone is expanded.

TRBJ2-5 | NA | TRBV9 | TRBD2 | TGTGCCAGCAGCGCCGGGACTAGCGGGGGGGCCAGGGAGACCCAGTACTTC | CASSAGTSGGARETQYF
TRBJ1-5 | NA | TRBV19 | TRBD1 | TGTGCCGCGCGGACAGGGTCGGATCAGCCCCAGCATTTT | CAARTGSDQPQHF
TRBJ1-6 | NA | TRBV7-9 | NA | TGTGCCAGCAGCATCTCCTTGGGGGAGGGCGGTTCGGGATCCCTCCACTTT | CASSISLGEGGSGSLHF
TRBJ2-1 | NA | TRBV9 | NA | TGTGCCAGCAGCGTAGACCCTAGACGCTACAATGAGCAGTTCTTC | CASSVDPRRYNEQFF
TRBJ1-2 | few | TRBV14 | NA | TGTGCCAGCAGCCAGGACAGAGCTAACTATGGCTACACCTTC | CASSQDRANYGYTF
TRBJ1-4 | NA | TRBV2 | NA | TGTGCCAGCAGACGAGAGGGGGTAGATGAAAAACTGTTTTTT | CASRREGVDEKLFF
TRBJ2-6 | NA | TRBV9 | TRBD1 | TGTGCCAGCAGCCTCCACCCTGGGGACAGGGCTGGGGCCAACGTCCTGACTTTC | CASSLHPGDRAGANVLTF
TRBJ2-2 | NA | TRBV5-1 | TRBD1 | TGCGCCAGCAGCTATACAGGGGGCACGAACACCGGGGAGCTGTTTTTT | CASSYTGGTNTGELFF
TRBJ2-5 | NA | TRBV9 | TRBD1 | TGTGCCAGCAGCAGACAGGGGGACTGGACCCAGTACTTC | CASSRQGDWTQYF
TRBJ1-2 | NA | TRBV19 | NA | TGTGCCACTGAGACAGGTTACAACTATGGCTACACCTTC | CATETGYNYGYTF
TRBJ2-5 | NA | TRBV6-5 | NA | TGTGCCAGCAGAGATCTCAGGGAGACCCAGTACTTC | CASRDLRETQYF
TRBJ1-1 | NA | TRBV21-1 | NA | TGTGCCAGCAGCAAACGAACACACCCCCCTGAAGCTTTCTTT | CASSKRTHPPEAFF
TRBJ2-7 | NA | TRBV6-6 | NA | TGTGCCAGCACCACTAGTCGGGGGATCTACGAGCAGTACTTC | CASTTSRGIYEQYF
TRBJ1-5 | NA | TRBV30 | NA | TGTGCCTGGAGTTCGAGGGGCAATCAGCCCCAGCATTTT | CAWSSRGNQPQHF
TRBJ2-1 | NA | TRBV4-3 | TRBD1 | TGCGCCAGCAGCCTAAGGGACAGTCCCTACAATGAGCAGTTCTTC | CASSLRDSPYNEQFF
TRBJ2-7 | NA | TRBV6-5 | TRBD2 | TGTGCCAGCAGACCCGGGACTAGCGGGGTGCTCGAGCAGTACTTC | CASRPGTSGVLEQYF
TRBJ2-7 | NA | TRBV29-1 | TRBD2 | TGCAGCGTTGAAGATCAACTAGCGGACACCTACGAGCAGTACTTC | CSVEDQLADTYEQYF
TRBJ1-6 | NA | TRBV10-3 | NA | TGTGCCACCAACCCGGGGTATAATTCACCCCTCCACTTT | CATNPGYNSPLHF
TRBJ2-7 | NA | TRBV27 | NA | TGTGCCAGCAGTTTTGCAGGGTATACTGAGCAGTACTTC | CASSFAGYTEQYF
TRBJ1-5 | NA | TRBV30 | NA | TGTGCCTGGTCAGATCGAATTTTTCTCGCTCAGCCCCAGCATTTT | CAWSDRIFLAQPQHF
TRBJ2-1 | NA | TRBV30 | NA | TGTGCCTGGGGGAGTTCCTACAATGAGCAGTTCTTC | CAWGSSYNEQFF
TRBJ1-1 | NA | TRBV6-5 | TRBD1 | TGTGCCAGCAGTTTGGGACAGTATAACACTGAAGCTTTCTTT | CASSLGQYNTEAFF
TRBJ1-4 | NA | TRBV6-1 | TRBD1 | TGTGCCAGCAGTGAAGCGCTTAGGGGGCTGTGGGAAAAACTGTTTTTT | CASSEALRGLWEKLFF
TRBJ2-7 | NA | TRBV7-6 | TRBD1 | TGTGCCAGCAGCTTAGCCCCGGGACAGAACTACGAGCAGTACTTC | CASSLAPGQNYEQYF
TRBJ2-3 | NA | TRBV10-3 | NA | TGTGCCATCAGTGCCTCCGGGACTCGTGTGGATACGCAGTATTTT | CAISASGTRVDTQYF
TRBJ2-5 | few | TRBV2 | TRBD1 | TGTGCCAGCAGTGATGGGACAGGGGGTTTGGAGACCCAGTACTTC | CASSDGTGGLETQYF
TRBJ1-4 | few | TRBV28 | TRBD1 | TGTGCCAGCAGTGCCCCAACAGGGGGCGATGAAAAACTGTTTTTT | CASSAPTGGDEKLFF
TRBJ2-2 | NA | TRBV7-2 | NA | TGTGCCAGCAGCTCTCCGGGACTGGCCTACACCGGGGAGCTGTTTTTT | CASSSPGLAYTGELFF